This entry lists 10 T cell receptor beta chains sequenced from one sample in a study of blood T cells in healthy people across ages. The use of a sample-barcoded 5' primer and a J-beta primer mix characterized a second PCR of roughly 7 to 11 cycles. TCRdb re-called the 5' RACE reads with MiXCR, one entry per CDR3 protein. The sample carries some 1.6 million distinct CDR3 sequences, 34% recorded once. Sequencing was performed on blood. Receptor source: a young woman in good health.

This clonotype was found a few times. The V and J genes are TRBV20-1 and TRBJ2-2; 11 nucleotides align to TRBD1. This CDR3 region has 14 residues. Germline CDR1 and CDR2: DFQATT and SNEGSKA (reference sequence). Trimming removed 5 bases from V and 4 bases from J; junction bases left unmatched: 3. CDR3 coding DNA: TGCAGTGCTCGGACAGGGGGCAGCACCGGGGAGCTGTTTTTT. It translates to CSARTGGSTGELFF.

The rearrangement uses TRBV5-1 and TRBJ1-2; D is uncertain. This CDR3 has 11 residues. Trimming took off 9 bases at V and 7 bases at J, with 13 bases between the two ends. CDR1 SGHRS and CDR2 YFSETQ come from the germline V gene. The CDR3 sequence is CAIVLFGGYTF. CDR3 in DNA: TGCGCCATCGTACTCTTCGGTGGCTACACCTTC.

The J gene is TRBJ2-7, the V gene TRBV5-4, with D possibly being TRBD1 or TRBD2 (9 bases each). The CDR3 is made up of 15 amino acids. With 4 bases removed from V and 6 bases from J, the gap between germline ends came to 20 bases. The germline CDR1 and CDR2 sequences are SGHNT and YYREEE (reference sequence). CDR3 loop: CASSTGGGRAREQYF. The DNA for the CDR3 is TGTGCCAGCAGCACAGGGGGCGGGAGGGCCCGCGAGCAGTACTTC. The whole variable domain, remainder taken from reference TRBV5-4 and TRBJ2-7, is ETGVTQSPTHLIKTRGQQVTLRCSSQSGHNTVSWYQQALGQGPQFIFQYYREEENGRGNFPPRFSGLQFPNYSSELNVNALELDDSALYLCASSTGGGRAREQYFGPGTRLTVT.

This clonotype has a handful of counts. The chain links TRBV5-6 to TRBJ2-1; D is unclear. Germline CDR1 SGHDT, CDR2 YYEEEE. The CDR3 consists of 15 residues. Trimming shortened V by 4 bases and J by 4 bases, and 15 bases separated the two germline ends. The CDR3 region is CASSPSKRPYNEQFF. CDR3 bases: TGTGCCAGCAGCCCTTCGAAGCGACCTTACAATGAGCAGTTCTTC.

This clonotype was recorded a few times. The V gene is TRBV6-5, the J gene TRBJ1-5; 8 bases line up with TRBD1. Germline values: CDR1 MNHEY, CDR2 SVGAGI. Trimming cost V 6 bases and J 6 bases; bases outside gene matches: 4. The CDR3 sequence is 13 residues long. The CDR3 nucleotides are TGTGCCAGCAGAAAAACAGGGGGTCAGCCCCAGCATTTT. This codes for CASRKTGGQPQHF.

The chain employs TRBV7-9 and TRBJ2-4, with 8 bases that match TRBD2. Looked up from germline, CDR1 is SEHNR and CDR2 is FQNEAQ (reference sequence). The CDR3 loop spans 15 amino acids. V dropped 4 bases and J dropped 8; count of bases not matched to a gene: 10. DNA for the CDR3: TGTGCCAGCAGCTCGGGGGGGGGCAGGGTTGACATTCAGTACTTC. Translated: CASSSGGGRVDIQYF.

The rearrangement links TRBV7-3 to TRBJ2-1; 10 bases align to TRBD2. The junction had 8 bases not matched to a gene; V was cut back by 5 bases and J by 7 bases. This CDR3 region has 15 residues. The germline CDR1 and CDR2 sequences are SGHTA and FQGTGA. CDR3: CASSRWASGSNEQFF. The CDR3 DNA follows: TGTGCCAGCAGCCGGTGGGCTAGCGGGAGTAATGAGCAGTTCTTC.

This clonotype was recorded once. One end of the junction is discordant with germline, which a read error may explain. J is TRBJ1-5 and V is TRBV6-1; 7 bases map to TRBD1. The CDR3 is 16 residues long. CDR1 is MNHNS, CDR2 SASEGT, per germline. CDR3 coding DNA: TGTGCCTGCAGGGGTTTCGGGGGACAGAACAATCAGCCCCAGCATTTT. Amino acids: CACRGFGGQNNQPQHF.

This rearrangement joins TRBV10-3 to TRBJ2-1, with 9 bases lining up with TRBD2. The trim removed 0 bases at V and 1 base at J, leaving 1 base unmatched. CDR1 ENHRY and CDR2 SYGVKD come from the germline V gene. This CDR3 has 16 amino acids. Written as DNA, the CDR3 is TGTGCCATCAGTGAGTCTAGCGGGAGATCCTACAATGAGCAGTTCTTC. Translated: CAISESSGRSYNEQFF.

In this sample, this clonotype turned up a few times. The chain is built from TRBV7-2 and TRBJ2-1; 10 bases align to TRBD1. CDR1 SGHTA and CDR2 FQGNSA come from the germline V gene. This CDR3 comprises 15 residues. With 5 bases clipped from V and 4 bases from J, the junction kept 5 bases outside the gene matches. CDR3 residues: CASSAGTGAYNEQFF. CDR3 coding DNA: TGTGCCAGCAGCGCCGGGACAGGGGCTTACAATGAGCAGTTCTTC.